This entry lists 8 T cell receptor beta chains sequenced from one sample in a study of blood T cell repertoires in COVID-19. Measured with immunoSEQ multiplex PCR; TCRdb has only the in-frame clones, and not every one. The table records hundreds of thousands of clones, roughly 85% of them present only once. Sequencing was performed on PBMCs or T cells enriched from blood (not recorded which). The receptor source for this set is a woman aged 45-60 years who had been exposed to COVID-19.

J is TRBJ1-2 and V is TRBV7-3; D is ambiguous. Trimming pared 2 bases from V and 2 bases from J, leaving 9 bases between. The germline CDR1 and CDR2 sequences are SGHTA and FQGTGA. This CDR3 region has 14 residues. As DNA, the CDR3 is TGTGCCAGCAGCTTATCGGCAGGCAACTATGGCTACACCTTC. Translating gives CASSLSAGNYGYTF.

This sequence joins TRBV6-2 or TRBV6-3 and TRBJ1-2, with 8 bases lining up with TRBD1. Germline CDR1 is MNHEY and CDR2 is SVGEGT. Unmatched junction bases numbered 5, after V lost 6 bases and J lost 2 bases. The CDR3 length is 14 residues. CDR3 in DNA: TGTGCCAGCAGCTCAGGGGGCACGAACTATGGCTACACCTTC. It yields the protein CASSSGGTNYGYTF.

The chain links TRBV5-1 to TRBJ2-2, with 8 bases lining up with TRBD1. Germline lookup yields CDR1 SGHRS and CDR2 YFSETQ. V lost 4 bases and J lost 1; bases outside the gene matches: 3. This CDR3 is 15 amino acids long. The CDR3 is CASSRTGQNTGELFF. Here the CDR3 DNA reads TGCGCCAGCAGCCGGACAGGGCAGAACACCGGGGAGCTGTTTTTT.

The chain uses TRBV14 and TRBJ1-3; no reliable D call. Per germline, CDR1 SGHDN and CDR2 FVKESK. The V end lost 2 bases, the J end lost 0 bases, and 8 bases lay between the germline ends. The CDR3 extends over 15 amino acids. In DNA form, the CDR3 reads TGTGCCAGCAGCCAAAGCCGTTTCTCTGGAAACACCATATATTTT. Translated: CASSQSRFSGNTIYF.

The CDR3 here is CASSLGPERTYEQYF. Here the CDR3 DNA reads TGTGCCAGCAGCCTGGGGCCGGAAAGAACCTACGAGCAGTACTTC. The V gene is TRBV7-9, the J gene TRBJ2-7; weak D call: TRBD1 (5 bases). This CDR3 has 15 amino acids. The V and J ends lost 5 bases and 2 bases respectively, with 16 bases between them. Germline CDR1 reads SEHNR; CDR2 reads FQNEAQ (reference sequence).

The genes are TRBV27 and TRBJ2-4; a possible D gene is TRBD2 (6 bases). Germline CDR1 MNHEY, CDR2 SMNVEV (reference sequence). Trimming took 2 bases from V and 8 from J, leaving 16 bases between them. The CDR3 consists of 15 residues. The CDR3 DNA reads as TGTGCCAGCAGTTTAAAGGCACCCATAGCGGACATTCAGTACTTC. Protein product: CASSLKAPIADIQYF.

The V call is TRBV6-5, the J call TRBJ1-2; 8 nucleotides match TRBD1. CDR3 length: 16 residues. V lost 0 bases, J lost 2 bases, and 5 bases stayed unmatched. Germline CDR1 and CDR2: MNHEY and SVGAGI. CDR3 nucleotides: TGTGCCAGCAGTTACTCGACAGGGGAGAGAAACTATGGCTACACCTTC. This gives the protein CASSYSTGERNYGYTF.

This clone was observed a few times. The rearrangement joins TRBV29-1 to TRBJ1-2, with a weak D call TRBD1 (5 bases). Germline V gives CDR1 SQVTM, CDR2 ANQGSEA. The V end lost 2 bases, the J end lost 6 bases, and 13 bases lay between the germline ends. This CDR3 spans 13 amino acids. CDR3 sequence: CSVEPEAGHGYTF. DNA of the CDR3: TGCAGCGTTGAACCAGAGGCGGGACATGGCTACACCTTC.